This TCR beta chain was obtained from a study of blood T cell repertoires in COVID-19. Clones were sequenced by immunoSEQ multiplex PCR, and TCRdb holds only the in-frame ones, with some missing. The profile shows 85,000 to 95,000 clones, approximately 89% of them singletons. The CDR3 loop spans 18 amino acids. The sequence was collected from a man in his sixties with acute or convalescent COVID-19. Sequencing used peripheral blood. The chain has TRBV21-1 and TRBJ1-5; whether TRBD1, the table's D call, matches the DNA was not checked. TRBV21-1 is given as a pseudogene. This CDR3 reads CASSKEVDREHSNQPQHF. The DNA of the CDR3 is TGTGCCAGCAGCAAAGAGGTGGACAGGGAACATAGCAATCAGCCCCAGCATTTT.